Below are 28 T cell receptor beta chains sequenced from a single sample in a study of T-cell reconstitution after alpha-beta-depleted transplantation in children. Preparation of the TCRbeta library was carried out with unique molecular identifiers. TCRdb independently ran MiXCR on the PCR reads; one entry per CDR3 protein. The sample lists around 440,000 distinct CDR3 sequences, roughly a tenth occurring once. The material was PBMCs, obtained before TCRalphabeta/CD19-depleted stem cell transplant. These receptors were collected from a child aged 2-15 years with inherited bone marrow failure, due to receive a stem cell transplant.

This clonotype was recorded many times. V and J are TRBV7-2 and TRBJ1-5, with TRBD1 matching over 9 bases. This CDR3 is built from 16 residues. Germline CDR1 is SGHTA and CDR2 is FQGNSA. V gave up 4 bases and J gave up 2 bases; unmatched junction bases: 6. The CDR3 DNA is TGTGCCAGCAGCTCCCAAGACAGGGGGGGCAATCAGCCCCAGCATTTT. Encoded protein: CASSSQDRGGNQPQHF.

This clonotype has a count of ten or more. The chain uses TRBV2 and TRBJ2-5; D is unclear. This CDR3 is built from 13 residues. V lost 5 bases, J lost 3 bases, and 10 bases lay in between. Germline V lookup: CDR1 SNHLY, CDR2 FYNNEI. Here the CDR3 reads CASSTLRKETQYF. In DNA, the CDR3 is TGTGCCAGCAGTACATTGAGAAAAGAGACCCAGTACTTC.

The chain is built from TRBV20-1 and TRBJ1-5; TRBD1 matches 8 bases. Germline CDR1 is DFQATT and CDR2 is SNEGSKA (reference sequence). Germline trimming cut 5 bases from V and 6 bases from J; bases unmatched to any gene: 6. The CDR3 length is 13 residues. This chain's CDR3 is CSAEQGGGQPQHF. For the CDR3, the DNA is TGCAGTGCTGAACAGGGGGGAGGTCAGCCCCAGCATTTT.

This clonotype has a count of ten or more. The V gene is TRBV7-6, the J gene TRBJ2-7; 8 nucleotides agree with TRBD2. The CDR3 sequence is 16 residues long. V lost 3 bases and J lost 1; bases outside the gene matches: 8. CDR1 and CDR2 (germline): SGHVS, FNYEAQ. The CDR3, as DNA: TGTGCCAGCAGCTTGGGCGGGGGGCTAGATTCCTACGAGCAGTACTTC. Translation: CASSLGGGLDSYEQYF.

The sample holds many counts of this clonotype. The chain combines TRBV11-2 with TRBJ2-5; TRBD2 aligns across 11 bases. Germline V lookup: CDR1 SGHAT, CDR2 FQNNGV. J was trimmed by 1 base and V by 7 bases; bases with no gene match: 8. CDR3 length: 16 residues. The CDR3 region is CASTQRLAGIQETQYF. Here the CDR3 DNA reads TGTGCCAGCACCCAAAGACTAGCGGGGATCCAAGAGACCCAGTACTTC.

Many counts were recorded for this clonotype. This chain joins TRBV20-1 and TRBJ2-5, with 10 bases matching TRBD2. Germline V lookup: CDR1 DFQATT, CDR2 SNEGSKA (reference sequence). This CDR3 comprises 15 residues. V was pared by 6 bases and J by 2 bases, with 9 bases of the junction left unmatched. The CDR3: CSAVPVAGGQETQYF. DNA for the CDR3: TGCAGTGCCGTACCGGTAGCGGGAGGACAAGAGACCCAGTACTTC.

Many counts were recorded for this clonotype. The CDR3 DNA follows: TGCGCCAGCAGCCAGTACTCAGAGAATGAAAAACTGTTTTTT. This encodes CASSQYSENEKLFF. The chain employs TRBV4-1 and TRBJ1-4; no definite D call. Trimming pared 3 bases from V and 5 bases from J, leaving 10 bases between. Germline V lookup: CDR1 MGHRA, CDR2 YSYEKL. CDR3 length: 14 residues.

This clonotype was counted many times. This sequence joins TRBV4-2 and TRBJ2-1; 13 bases align to TRBD2. The CDR3 spans 19 residues. V shed 0 bases and J 2 bases; nucleotides not matched to a gene: 7. The germline gives CDR1 LGHNA, CDR2 YNFKEQ. The CDR3 DNA reads as TGTGCCAGCAGCCAAGATCCTGGACTAGCGGGAGCTACCTACAATGAGCAGTTCTTC. Encoded protein: CASSQDPGLAGATYNEQFF.

This clonotype was detected a few times. This rearrangement joins TRBV5-5 to TRBJ2-1; no reliable D call. Germline CDR1 reads SGHKS; CDR2 reads YYEKEE (reference sequence). Trimming pared 0 bases from V and 2 bases from J, leaving 6 bases between. This CDR3 has 14 residues. The CDR3 region has the DNA TGTGCCAGCAGCTTGGTGGCAACCTACAATGAGCAGTTCTTC. It is translated as CASSLVATYNEQFF.

This chain uses TRBV7-2 with TRBJ2-1; TRBD2 matches 9 bases. The CDR3 totals 19 residues. Germline lookup yields CDR1 SGHTA and CDR2 FQGNSA. V lost 5 bases to trimming and J lost 2 bases; unmatched junction nucleotides: 16. The CDR3 bases are TGTGCCAGCAGCCCCGGACAGGTGGCGGGAGGGACCCCCTACAATGAGCAGTTCTTC. This codes for CASSPGQVAGGTPYNEQFF.

This clonotype was recorded a few times. The chain combines TRBV20-1 with TRBJ1-5, with a tentative D call TRBD1 (5 bases). Germline V lookup: CDR1 DFQATT, CDR2 SNEGSKA (reference sequence). The CDR3 consists of 12 residues. V was clipped by 6 bases and J by 1 base, with 7 bases between them. The chain's CDR3 is CSAKGSNQPQHF. The CDR3 DNA follows: TGCAGTGCAAAGGGGAGCAATCAGCCCCAGCATTTT.

This clonotype was counted only a few times. This chain connects TRBV7-8 to TRBJ2-7, with D unresolved. Trimming took off 8 bases at V and 1 base at J, with 24 bases between the two ends. Germline V gene sequence: CDR1 SGHVS, CDR2 FQNEAQ. The CDR3 has 17 amino acids. CDR3 DNA sequence: TGTGCCAGCGGCTGGCGGAGCTGGGGTTCGGTGTCCTACGAGCAGTACTTC. This gives the protein CASGWRSWGSVSYEQYF.

This clonotype was counted ten times or more. The chain combines TRBV29-1 with TRBJ2-1, with 7 bases aligning to TRBD2. V lost 3 bases and J lost 0; bases outside the gene matches: 5. Germline V gene data show CDR1 as SQVTM and CDR2 as ANQGSEA. There are 15 residues in the CDR3. The CDR3, as DNA: TGCAGCGTTGATACTAGCGCGAGCTCCTACAATGAGCAGTTCTTC. Encoded protein: CSVDTSASSYNEQFF.

Ten or more counts support this clonotype. The chain employs TRBV5-1 and TRBJ2-5; possible D gene TRBD1, 6 bases. Trimming removed 6 bases from V and 9 bases from J, with 18 bases in between. Germline assignment: CDR1 SGHRS and CDR2 YFSETQ. The CDR3 length is 13 residues. In DNA form, the CDR3 reads TGCGCCAGCAACTCCCAGCTAGAGGGGGCCCAGTACTTC. Translation: CASNSQLEGAQYF.

This clonotype was seen ten or more times. The chain joins TRBV27 to TRBJ2-7; D not certain. Deletions cut 3 bases from V and 2 bases from J, with 11 bases between. CDR3 length equals 14 residues. Germline-derived CDR1 and CDR2 are MNHEY and SMNVEV (reference sequence). The CDR3 region is CASSFGDGAYEQYF. The CDR3 DNA reads as TGTGCCAGCAGTTTTGGAGATGGCGCCTACGAGCAGTACTTC.

This clonotype was observed at least ten times. This chain connects TRBV5-1 to TRBJ2-1; the match to TRBD2 covers 9 bases. V lost 0 bases, J lost 6 bases, and 7 bases stayed unmatched. The CDR3 has 16 residues. Germline values: CDR1 SGHRS, CDR2 YFSETQ. DNA of the CDR3: TGCGCCAGCAGCTTGGGAGGTCGCGGGAGGGGCAATGAGCAGTTCTTC. Its protein is CASSLGGRGRGNEQFF.

This clonotype was seen a single time. The CDR3 DNA reads as TGTGCCAGCAGCTTAATGGCTAGCGGCTACGAGCAGTACTTC. This encodes CASSLMASGYEQYF. The chain has TRBV13 and TRBJ2-7; 7 nucleotides agree with TRBD2. The V gene's germline CDR1 is PRHDT and CDR2 FYEKMQ (reference sequence). The CDR3 loop spans 14 amino acids. V was clipped by 2 bases and J by 3 bases; unmatched bases: 4.

Many counts were recorded for this clonotype. The chain combines TRBV10-3 with TRBJ2-7, with TRBD1 matching over 8 bases. The CDR3 contains 14 residues. J gave up 2 bases and V 6 bases, and 6 bases lay outside the gene matches. Germline V gene sequence: CDR1 ENHRY, CDR2 SYGVKD. CDR3 DNA: TGTGCCATCAGCGGACAGGGAGAAACCTACGAGCAGTACTTC. It is translated as CAISGQGETYEQYF.

This clonotype was counted many times. The rearrangement joins TRBV7-9 to TRBJ2-3; D unclear. Germline V gives CDR1 SEHNR, CDR2 FQNEAQ (reference sequence). Trimming took 5 bases from V and 5 from J, leaving 11 bases between them. This CDR3 contains 13 residues. The CDR3 DNA sequence: TGTGCCAGCAGCCCGTATTGGGGAGATACGCAGTATTTT. Translating gives CASSPYWGDTQYF.

This clonotype was seen ten or more times. The germline gene is not matched at one end of the junction; a read error may be the cause. The chain is built from TRBV5-1 and TRBJ1-1, with unresolved D. Germline V CDR1 and CDR2: SGHRS, YFSETQ. The CDR3 length is 16 residues. For the CDR3, the DNA is TGCTCCAGCAGCCCGGGGATGGCAGCGTTAAACACTGAAGCTTTCTTT. Translated, it gives CSSSPGMAALNTEAFF.

This clonotype was detected many times. The chain joins TRBV4-1 to TRBJ2-5; maybe TRBD2 (5 bases). Per the germline V gene, CDR1 is MGHRA and CDR2 is YSYEKL. V was shortened by 3 bases and J by 5 bases, with 13 bases between the two germline ends. The length of the CDR3 is 14 residues. The CDR3 here is CASSHFGGRETQYF. CDR3 nucleotides: TGCGCCAGCAGCCACTTCGGAGGCAGGGAGACCCAGTACTTC.

This clonotype was seen ten or more times. The chain employs TRBV4-1 and TRBJ2-5, with 12 bases aligning to TRBD2. Germline assignment: CDR1 MGHRA and CDR2 YSYEKL. The length of the CDR3 is 16 residues. Losses at the gene ends were 6 bases for V and 0 bases for J; bases not matched to a gene: 5. The CDR3: CASSPLAGGNQETQYF. Here the CDR3 DNA reads TGCGCCAGCAGTCCACTAGCGGGAGGCAACCAAGAGACCCAGTACTTC.

This clonotype was counted ten times or more. V and J are TRBV7-2 and TRBJ2-7; 7 positions agree with TRBD2. From germline, CDR1 is SGHTA and CDR2 FQGNSA. The CDR3 extends over 15 amino acids. V dropped 5 bases and J dropped 2; count of bases not matched to a gene: 9. This CDR3 is CASSLKTSSTYEQYF. The CDR3 coding sequence is TGTGCCAGCAGCCTTAAGACTAGCAGTACCTACGAGCAGTACTTC.

In its sample, this clonotype was seen a few times. This chain connects TRBV5-4 to TRBJ2-6, with 8 bases fitting TRBD1. The CDR3 is made up of 17 amino acids. Germline CDR1 reads SGHNT; CDR2 reads YYREEE (reference sequence). Trimming took 1 base from V and 0 from J; bases not matched to a gene: 3. The CDR3 DNA reads TGTGCCAGCAGCTTGCGACAGGGGAGCTCTGGGGCCAACGTCCTGACTTTC. Residues: CASSLRQGSSGANVLTF.

This clonotype occurred many times. The V and J genes are TRBV28 and TRBJ2-1; 7 nucleotides align to TRBD2. This CDR3 has 14 amino acids. V lost 7 bases, J lost 1 base, and 4 bases stayed unmatched. CDR1 and CDR2 (germline): MDHEN, SYDVKM. The CDR3: CASNRGSSYNEQFF. CDR3 bases: TGTGCCAGCAATCGCGGGAGTTCCTACAATGAGCAGTTCTTC. Supplemented by reference TRBV28 and TRBJ2-1, the full variable domain reads DVKVTQSSRYLVKRTGEKVFLECVQDMDHENMFWYRQDPGLGLRLIYFSYDVKMKEKGDIPEGYSVSREKKERFSLILESASTNQTSMYLCASNRGSSYNEQFFGPGTRLTVL.

The chain carries TRBV4-1 and TRBJ2-5, with a weak D call TRBD1 (6 bases). The germline V gene has CDR1 MGHRA and CDR2 YSYEKL. V was clipped by 4 bases and J by 2 bases, with 14 bases between them. The CDR3 runs to 15 residues. CDR3 amino acids: CASSRNDRRQETQYF. The CDR3 nucleotides read TGCGCCAGCAGCCGCAACGACAGGCGACAAGAGACCCAGTACTTC.

The chain employs TRBV5-6 and TRBJ1-5, with D perhaps TRBD1 (5 bases). The germline CDR1 and CDR2 sequences are SGHDT and YYEEEE. This CDR3 comprises 16 residues. V was clipped by 2 bases and J by 0 bases, with 12 bases between them. CDR3 in DNA: TGTGCCAGCAGCTTCGGGGGATTCTATAGCAATCAGCCCCAGCATTTT. This codes for CASSFGGFYSNQPQHF.

The CDR3 bases are TGTGCCAGCAGCTCAGCGGGACTAGCGGCAGATACGCAGTATTTT. This gives the protein CASSSAGLAADTQYF. The chain joins TRBV7-2 to TRBJ2-3, with TRBD2 identical over 11 bases. J lost 4 bases, V lost 4 bases, and 4 bases had no gene match. The CDR3 totals 15 residues. Germline V gene data show CDR1 as SGHTA and CDR2 as FQGNSA.